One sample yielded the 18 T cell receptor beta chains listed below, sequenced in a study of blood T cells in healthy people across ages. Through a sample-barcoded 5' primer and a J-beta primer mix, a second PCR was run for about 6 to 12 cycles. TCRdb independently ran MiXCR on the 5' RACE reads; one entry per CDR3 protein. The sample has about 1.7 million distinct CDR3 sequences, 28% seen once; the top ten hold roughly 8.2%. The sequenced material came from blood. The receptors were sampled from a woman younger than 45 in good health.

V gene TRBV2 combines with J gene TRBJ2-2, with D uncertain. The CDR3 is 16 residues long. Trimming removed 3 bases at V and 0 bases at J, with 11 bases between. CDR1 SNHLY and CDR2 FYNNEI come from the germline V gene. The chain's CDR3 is CASSDRQKANTGELFF. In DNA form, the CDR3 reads TGTGCCAGCAGTGACCGTCAGAAAGCGAACACCGGGGAGCTGTTTTTT.

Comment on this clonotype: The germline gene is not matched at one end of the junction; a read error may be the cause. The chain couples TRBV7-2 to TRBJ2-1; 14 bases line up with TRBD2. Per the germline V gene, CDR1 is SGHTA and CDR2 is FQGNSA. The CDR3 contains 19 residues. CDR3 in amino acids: CSSSFYGTSGGPAYNEQFF. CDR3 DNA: TGTTCCAGCAGCTTCTATGGGACTAGCGGGGGACCAGCCTACAATGAGCAGTTCTTC.

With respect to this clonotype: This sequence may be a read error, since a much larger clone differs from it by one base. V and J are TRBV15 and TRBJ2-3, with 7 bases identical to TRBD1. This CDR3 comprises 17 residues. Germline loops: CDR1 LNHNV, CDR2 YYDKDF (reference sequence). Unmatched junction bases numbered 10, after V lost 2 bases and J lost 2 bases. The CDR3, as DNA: TGTGCCACCAGCAGATTACGAGGGACAGCCACCACAGATACGCAGTATTTT. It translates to CATSRLRGTATTDTQYF.

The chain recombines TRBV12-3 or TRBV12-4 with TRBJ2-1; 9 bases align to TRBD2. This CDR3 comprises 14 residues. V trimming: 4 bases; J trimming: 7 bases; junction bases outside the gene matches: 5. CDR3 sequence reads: CASSSLAGNNEQFF. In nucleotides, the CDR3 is TGTGCCAGCAGTTCTCTAGCGGGAAATAATGAGCAGTTCTTC.

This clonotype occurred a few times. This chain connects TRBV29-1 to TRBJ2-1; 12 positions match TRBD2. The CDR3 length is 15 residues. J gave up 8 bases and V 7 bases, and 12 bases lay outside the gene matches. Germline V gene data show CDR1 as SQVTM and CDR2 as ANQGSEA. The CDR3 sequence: CSAGATSGSIDEQFF. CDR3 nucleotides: TGCAGCGCCGGAGCGACTAGCGGGAGTATCGATGAGCAGTTCTTC.

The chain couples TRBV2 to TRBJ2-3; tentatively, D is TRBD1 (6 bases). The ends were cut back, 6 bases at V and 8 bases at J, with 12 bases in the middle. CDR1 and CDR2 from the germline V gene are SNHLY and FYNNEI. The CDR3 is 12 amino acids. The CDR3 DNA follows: TGTGCCAGCAGGGACAGAGGAGGTACGCAGTATTTT. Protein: CASRDRGGTQYF.

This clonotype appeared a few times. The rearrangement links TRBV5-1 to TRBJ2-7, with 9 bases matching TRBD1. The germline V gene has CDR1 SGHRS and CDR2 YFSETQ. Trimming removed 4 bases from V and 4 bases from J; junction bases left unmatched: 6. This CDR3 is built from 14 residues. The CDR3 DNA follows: TGCGCCAGCAGCACCCGACAGGGGGGTTACGAGCAGTACTTC. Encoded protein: CASSTRQGGYEQYF.

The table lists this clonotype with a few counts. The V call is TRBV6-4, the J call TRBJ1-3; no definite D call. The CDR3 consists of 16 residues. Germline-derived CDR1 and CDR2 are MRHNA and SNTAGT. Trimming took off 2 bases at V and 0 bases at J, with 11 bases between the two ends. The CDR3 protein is CASSDPGRRSGNTIYF. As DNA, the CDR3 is TGTGCCAGCAGTGACCCCGGGCGTCGCTCTGGAAACACCATATATTTT.

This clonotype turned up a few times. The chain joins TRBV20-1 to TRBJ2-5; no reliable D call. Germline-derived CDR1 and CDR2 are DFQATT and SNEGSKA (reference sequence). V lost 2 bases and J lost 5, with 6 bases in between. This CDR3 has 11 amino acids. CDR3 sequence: CSARTNETQYF. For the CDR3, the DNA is TGCAGTGCTAGAACGAACGAGACCCAGTACTTC.

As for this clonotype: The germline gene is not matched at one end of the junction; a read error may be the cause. CDR3 in DNA: TGTGCCAACAGCTTAGCTAACAACTATAGTGACCAGCCCCAGCATTTT. Protein: CANSLANNYSDQPQHF. The genes are TRBV7-7 and TRBJ1-5; no reliable D call. CDR3 length: 16 amino acids. Germline-derived CDR1 and CDR2 are SSHAT and FNYEAQ (reference sequence).

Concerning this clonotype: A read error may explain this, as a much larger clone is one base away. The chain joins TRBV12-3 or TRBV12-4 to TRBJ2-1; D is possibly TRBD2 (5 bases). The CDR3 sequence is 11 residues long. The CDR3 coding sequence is TGTGCCGGCAGTTACCGGGGTGAGCAGTTCTTC. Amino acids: CAGSYRGEQFF.

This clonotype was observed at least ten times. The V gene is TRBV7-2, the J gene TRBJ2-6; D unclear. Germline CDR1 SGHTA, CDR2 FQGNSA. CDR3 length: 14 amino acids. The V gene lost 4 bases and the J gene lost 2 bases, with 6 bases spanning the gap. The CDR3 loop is CASSSLPGANVLTF. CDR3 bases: TGTGCCAGCAGCTCCCTCCCTGGGGCCAACGTCCTGACTTTC. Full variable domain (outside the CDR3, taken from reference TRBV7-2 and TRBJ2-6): GAGVSQSPSNKVTEKGKDVELRCDPISGHTALYWYRQSLGQGLEFLIYFQGNSAPDKSGLPSDRFSAERTGGSVSTLTIQRTQQEDSAVYLCASSSLPGANVLTFGAGSRLTVL.

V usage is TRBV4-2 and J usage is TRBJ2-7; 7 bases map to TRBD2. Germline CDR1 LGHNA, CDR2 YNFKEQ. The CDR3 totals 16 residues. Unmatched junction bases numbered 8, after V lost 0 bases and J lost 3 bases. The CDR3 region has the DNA TGTGCCAGCAGCCAAGATAGGGTGGCTAGCGGCTACGAGCAGTACTTC. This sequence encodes CASSQDRVASGYEQYF.

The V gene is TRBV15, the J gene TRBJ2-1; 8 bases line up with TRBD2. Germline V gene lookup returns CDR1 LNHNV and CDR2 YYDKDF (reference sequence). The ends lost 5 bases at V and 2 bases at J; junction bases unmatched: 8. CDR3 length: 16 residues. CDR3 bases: TGTGCCACCAGCCGGGGGGACGGGGGGGCCTACAATGAGCAGTTCTTC. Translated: CATSRGDGGAYNEQFF.

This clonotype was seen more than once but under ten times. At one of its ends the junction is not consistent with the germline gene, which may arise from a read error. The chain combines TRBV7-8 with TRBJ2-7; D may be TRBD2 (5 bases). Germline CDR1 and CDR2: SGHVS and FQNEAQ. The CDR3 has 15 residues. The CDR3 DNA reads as TGTGCCAGCAGCTTAGCGGGCGGCGGGTCCTACGATCAGTACTTC. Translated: CASSLAGGGSYDQYF.

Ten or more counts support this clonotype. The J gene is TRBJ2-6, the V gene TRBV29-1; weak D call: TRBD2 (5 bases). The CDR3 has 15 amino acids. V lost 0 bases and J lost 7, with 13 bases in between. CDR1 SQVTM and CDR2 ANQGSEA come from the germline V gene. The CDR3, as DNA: TGCAGCGTTGAAGATGGCGGGTTTGGCGCCAACGTCCTGACTTTC. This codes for CSVEDGGFGANVLTF.

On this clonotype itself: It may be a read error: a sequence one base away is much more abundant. CDR3: CSIVSEGLEQYF. DNA for the CDR3: TGCAGCATTGTGTCTGAAGGGCTTGAGCAGTACTTC. V and J are TRBV29-1 and TRBJ2-7; D gene ambiguous. The CDR3 totals 12 residues. V lost 8 bases, J lost 7 bases, and 18 bases lay in between. Germline V gene sequence: CDR1 SQVTM, CDR2 ANQGSEA.

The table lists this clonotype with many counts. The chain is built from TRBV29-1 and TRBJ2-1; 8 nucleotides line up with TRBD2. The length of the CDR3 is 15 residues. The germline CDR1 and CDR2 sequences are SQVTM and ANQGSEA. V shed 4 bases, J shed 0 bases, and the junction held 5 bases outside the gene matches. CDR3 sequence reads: CSVVLAGASYNEQFF. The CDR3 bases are TGCAGCGTTGTCCTAGCGGGTGCCTCCTACAATGAGCAGTTCTTC.